This T cell receptor (beta chain) comes out of a study of control samples from healthy donors and cancer patients. Profiling relied on immunoSEQ multiplex PCR, and the TCRdb table lists in-frame clones only, not all of them. This table holds some 130,000 clones, around 92% found once. The length of the CDR3 is 15 residues. V dropped 2 bases and J dropped 4; count of bases not matched to a gene: 7. Germline CDR1 and CDR2: MDHEN and SYDVKM. The chain has TRBV28 and TRBJ1-1; 7 bases line up with TRBD1. This receptor was taken from a woman aged 45 to 65 in good health. Sequencing was done on a sample of blood. The CDR3 nucleotides are TGTGCCAGCAGTTTAAGAGGGGGCAGGGGCACTGAAGCTTTCTTT. Translating gives CASSLRGGRGTEAFF.